This paragraph reports one T cell receptor (beta chain). Seattle patient enrollment occurred during active infection, with longitudinal follow-up thereafter. This specimen comes from a study of blood T cell repertoires in COVID-19. Study overall: Samples taken during acute and convalescent COVID-19 were collected in the United States, Italy and Spain. PBMCs, B-cell-depleted T cells, or T cells provided the cDNA or gDNA that made up the material.

The ends lost 0 bases at V and 6 bases at J; junction bases unmatched: 7. CDR1 is SGHRS and CDR2 is YFSETQ in the germline V gene. This CDR3 comprises 15 residues. The protocol was immunoSEQ multiplex PCR, while the TCRdb copy is restricted to in-frame clones and leaves out a portion. Of around 340,000 clones listed, roughly nine tenths are singletons. J is TRBJ2-7 and V is TRBV5-1, with 9 bases identical to TRBD2. The sequenced sample was peripheral blood. The clonotype comes from a woman in her fifties or sixties with COVID-19, enrolled during active disease. In nucleotides, the CDR3 is TGCGCCAGCAGCTTGGTGGGCGGGGGGGCCGCCGAGCAGTACTTC. Amino acid sequence: CASSLVGGGAAEQYF.